Presented here are 15 T cell receptor beta chains from one specimen sequenced in a study of T cells in Graves' hyperthyroidism and ophthalmopathy. RNA transcripts yielded amplified TCR beta CDR3 regions. HTBI primers drove first-round RT-PCR of the TCR CDR3. Each CDR3 protein is one row after TCRdb ran MiXCR on the multiplex PCR reads. The sample holds 450,000 to 700,000 distinct CDR3 sequences, more than 45% seen once. What was sequenced was peripheral blood or thyroid tissue (not recorded which). The receptors derive from a woman in her late teens or twenties with Graves' hyperthyroidism.

This clonotype was seen ten or more times. The rearrangement links TRBV11-2 to TRBJ1-5; 7 nucleotides line up with TRBD1. V shed 3 bases and J 3 bases; nucleotides not matched to a gene: 2. CDR1 and CDR2 (germline): SGHAT, FQNNGV. This CDR3 is built from 14 residues. DNA for the CDR3: TGTGCCAGCAGCTTCGACAGGGACAATCAGCCCCAGCATTTT. Encoded protein: CASSFDRDNQPQHF.

This chain links TRBV2 with TRBJ2-5; TRBD2 aligns across 8 bases. Germline CDR1 is SNHLY and CDR2 is FYNNEI. V dropped 5 bases and J dropped 9; count of bases not matched to a gene: 11. This CDR3 has 14 amino acids. CDR3 nucleotide sequence: TGTGCCAGCAGTCCCGACTCCCGGGGGGGGGCCCAGTACTTC. This gives the protein CASSPDSRGGAQYF.

This clonotype was seen many times. The J gene is TRBJ2-2, the V gene TRBV7-2, with 14 bases identical to TRBD2. The germline CDR1 and CDR2 sequences are SGHTA and FQGNSA. Trimming cost V 5 bases and J 1 base; bases outside gene matches: 9. This CDR3 region has 19 residues. This chain's CDR3 is CASSPRLAGGPGNTGELFF. DNA of the CDR3: TGTGCCAGCAGCCCTAGACTAGCGGGAGGGCCCGGGAACACCGGGGAGCTGTTTTTT. Drawing the rest from reference TRBV7-2 and TRBJ2-2, the complete variable domain is GAGVSQSPSNKVTEKGKDVELRCDPISGHTALYWYRQSLGQGLEFLIYFQGNSAPDKSGLPSDRFSAERTGGSVSTLTIQRTQQEDSAVYLCASSPRLAGGPGNTGELFFGEGSRLTVL.

The table lists this clonotype with many counts. The chain employs TRBV12-3 or TRBV12-4 and TRBJ2-7; 12 bases are shared with TRBD2. J gave up 4 bases and V 2 bases, and 6 bases lay outside the gene matches. CDR3 size: 16 residues. CDR3 loop: CASSLKTSGRIYEQYF. The CDR3 DNA reads TGTGCCAGCAGTTTAAAAACTAGCGGGAGGATTTACGAGCAGTACTTC.

This clonotype has a handful of counts. V and J are TRBV19 and TRBJ2-7, with 8 nucleotides matching TRBD2. From germline, CDR1 is LNHDA and CDR2 SQIVND (reference sequence). V was clipped by 3 bases and J by 3 bases; unmatched bases: 7. This CDR3 comprises 15 residues. The CDR3 loop is CASSIPKRELYEQYF. The DNA of the CDR3 is TGTGCCAGTAGTATTCCTAAGCGGGAGCTCTACGAGCAGTACTTC.

J is TRBJ2-6 and V is TRBV7-8; no definite D call. CDR1 is SGHVS and CDR2 is FQNEAQ in the germline V gene. This CDR3 region has 13 residues. The V and J ends lost 10 bases and 2 bases respectively, with 9 bases between them. Here the CDR3 reads CANPGTGANVLTF. The CDR3 DNA follows: TGTGCCAACCCGGGCACTGGGGCCAACGTCCTGACTTTC.

This clonotype came up many times. The chain couples TRBV30 to TRBJ1-2; no clear D gene. Germline lookup yields CDR1 GTSNPN and CDR2 SVGIG (reference sequence). Trimming stripped 3 bases from V and 3 bases from J, with 11 bases between. The CDR3 spans 13 residues. The CDR3 spells CAWRTPGDYGYTF. For the CDR3, the DNA is TGTGCCTGGAGGACCCCAGGTGACTATGGCTACACCTTC.

With regard to this clonotype: An end of the junction does not agree with germline; a read error may underlie this. The chain employs TRBV7-9 and TRBJ1-1; TRBD1 aligns across 10 bases. CDR1 and CDR2 (germline): SEHNR, FQNEAQ (reference sequence). The CDR3 runs to 16 residues. In nucleotides, the CDR3 is TGTGCCTGCAGCCAAACCCGGGACAGGGGTTTCACTGAAGCTTTCTTT. Translated: CACSQTRDRGFTEAFF.

This clonotype was detected a few times. The rearrangement uses TRBV27 and TRBJ2-7; TRBD2 matches 10 bases. V trimming: 3 bases; J trimming: 7 bases; junction bases outside the gene matches: 9. Germline V gene sequence: CDR1 MNHEY, CDR2 SMNVEV (reference sequence). The CDR3 runs to 15 residues. CDR3 sequence: CASSLFLAGASEQYF. The CDR3 DNA sequence: TGTGCCAGCAGTTTGTTCCTAGCGGGAGCGAGTGAGCAGTACTTC.

Notes on this clonotype: One base away lies a much larger clone, so this may be a sequencing read error. The gene calls are TRBV5-1 and TRBJ2-7; 7 bases match TRBD1. CDR3 length: 17 amino acids. The J segment lost 2 bases and the V segment lost 0 bases, leaving 11 bases of the junction unmatched. The germline gives CDR1 SGHRS, CDR2 YFSETQ. This CDR3 is CASSLGLHRGSAYEQYF. As DNA, the CDR3 is TGCGCCAGCAGCTTGGGGCTCCACAGGGGTTCGGCCTACGAGCAGTACTTC. The full variable domain, its missing parts supplied by reference TRBV5-1 and TRBJ2-7, is KAGVTQTPRYLIKTRGQQVTLSCSPISGHRSVSWYQQTPGQGLQFLFEYFSETQRNKGNFPGRFSGRQFSNSRSEMNVSTLELGDSALYLCASSLGLHRGSAYEQYFGPGTRLTVT.

The count of this clonotype is one. A much larger clonotype is one base distant, so this may be a read error. The J gene is TRBJ2-7, the V gene TRBV10-3; TRBD2 aligns across 10 bases. This CDR3 comprises 13 residues. J gave up 7 bases and V 11 bases, and 11 bases lay outside the gene matches. CDR1 and CDR2 (germline): ENHRY, SYGVKD. CDR3 in amino acids: CASGLAAYNEQYF. In nucleotides, the CDR3 is TGTGCCTCAGGACTAGCGGCCTACAATGAGCAGTACTTC.

The sample holds many counts of this clonotype. V is TRBV10-3 and J is TRBJ1-2; a weak D match, TRBD1 (5 bases). The length of the CDR3 is 15 residues. Germline CDR1 reads ENHRY; CDR2 reads SYGVKD. Trimming pared 3 bases from V and 0 bases from J, leaving 11 bases between. In nucleotides, the CDR3 is TGTGCCATCAGTGAACCGGGACGATCTAACTATGGCTACACCTTC. Protein product: CAISEPGRSNYGYTF.

This clonotype showed up just once. At one end, the junction sequence differs from germline, possibly due to a read error. The J gene is TRBJ2-7, the V gene TRBV10-3; D may correspond to TRBD1 or TRBD2 (5 bases each). The CDR3 loop spans 16 amino acids. CDR1 is ENHRY and CDR2 is SYGVKD in the germline V gene. The DNA of the CDR3 is TGTGCCAGCAGTTACTCATCCGGGGACCCCATCTACGAGCAGTACTTC. Translated: CASSYSSGDPIYEQYF.

This clonotype has only a few counts. The chain joins TRBV7-6 to TRBJ2-7, with D hard to call. The CDR3 length is 10 residues. V was pared by 5 bases and J by 7 bases, with 6 bases between. Germline CDR1 SGHVS, CDR2 FNYEAQ. CDR3 sequence reads: CASSRNEQYF. CDR3 nucleotides: TGTGCCAGCAGCCGCAATGAGCAGTACTTC.

Turning to this clonotype: At one end the junction does not follow the germline gene, possibly because of a read error. V is TRBV12-5 and J is TRBJ1-4, with D possibly being TRBD1 (6 bases). This CDR3 spans 14 amino acids. The V gene's germline CDR1 is LGHNT and CDR2 FRNRAP. The CDR3, as DNA: TGTGCTAGTGGTTCGGGGGCAACTAATGAAAAACTGGTTTTT. Translating it yields CASGSGATNEKLVF.